One sample yielded the 10 T cell receptor beta chains listed below, sequenced in a study of blood T cell repertoires in COVID-19. TCRdb keeps only in-frame clones here, not all; method: immunoSEQ multiplex PCR. This table holds roughly 60,000 clones, about four fifths found once. The sample consisted of peripheral blood. Receptor source: a human donor in a cohort sampled during active COVID-19.

This clone came up a few times. The V gene is TRBV7-2, the J gene TRBJ2-7; possible D gene TRBD2, 5 bases. Trimming removed 1 base from V and 3 bases from J, with 10 bases in between. Germline V gene data show CDR1 as SGHTA and CDR2 as FQGNSA. This CDR3 comprises 14 residues. The CDR3 nucleotides read TGTGCCAGCAGCTTAGGTAGGAGGAACTACGAGCAGTACTTC. Its protein product is CASSLGRRNYEQYF.

CDR3 sequence reads: CASSPESYNEQFF. The CDR3 DNA is TGTGCCAGCAGCCCGGAGAGTTACAATGAGCAGTTCTTC. The chain uses TRBV16 and TRBJ2-1; unclear D gene. In germline, CDR1 is KGHSY, CDR2 FQNENV. The CDR3 covers 13 residues. V lost 4 bases and J 4 bases, leaving 8 bases between the germline ends.

The chain links TRBV2 to TRBJ2-7; 10 nucleotides align to TRBD2. The germline V gene has CDR1 SNHLY and CDR2 FYNNEI. CDR3 length: 15 residues. With 8 bases clipped from V and 1 base from J, the junction kept 8 bases outside the gene matches. In nucleotides, the CDR3 is TGTGCCAGCGTCCTGCCTAGCGGGAGTTCCTACGAGCAGTACTTC. This sequence encodes CASVLPSGSSYEQYF. Full variable domain (missing parts from reference TRBV2 and TRBJ2-7): EPEVTQTPSHQVTQMGQEVILRCVPISNHLYFYWYRQILGQKVEFLVSFYNNEISEKSEIFDDQFSVERPDGSNFTLKIRSTKLEDSAMYFCASVLPSGSSYEQYFGPGTRLTVT.

This chain's CDR3 is CASSESLAGVTGNIQYF. CDR3 DNA: TGTGCCAGCAGTGAATCCTTAGCGGGAGTGACGGGAAACATTCAGTACTTC. The V gene is TRBV2, the J gene TRBJ2-4; 9 bases map to TRBD2. Trimming at V came to 2 bases and at J to 6 bases, leaving 11 bases not matched to a gene. This CDR3 has 17 amino acids. Germline CDR1 is SNHLY and CDR2 is FYNNEI.

V gene TRBV28 combines with J gene TRBJ2-7; D is possibly TRBD2 (6 bases). The CDR3 loop spans 14 amino acids. Trimming removed 8 bases at V and 0 bases at J, with 14 bases between. Germline lookup yields CDR1 MDHEN and CDR2 SYDVKM. The CDR3 protein is CASGLATPSYEQYF. The CDR3 region has the DNA TGTGCCAGCGGCCTAGCGACACCCTCCTACGAGCAGTACTTC.

This chain joins TRBV2 and TRBJ2-7; D is uncertain. The V end lost 6 bases, the J end lost 2 bases, and 8 bases lay between the germline ends. Germline values: CDR1 SNHLY, CDR2 FYNNEI. The CDR3 spans 12 residues. The CDR3 DNA follows: TGTGCCAGCAGGGGCACAACCTACGAGCAGTACTTC. It yields the protein CASRGTTYEQYF.

The V and J genes are TRBV3-1 (or the pseudogene TRBV3-2) and TRBJ2-2; 14 bases are a match to TRBD2. Germline V CDR1 and CDR2: LGHDT, YNNKEL (reference sequence). CDR3 size: 18 residues. V lost 4 bases to trimming and J lost 5 bases; unmatched junction nucleotides: 9. CDR3 coding DNA: TGTGCCAGCAGCCCCTTGGGACTAGCGGGGGTTGGGACCGGGGAGCTGTTTTTT. Protein: CASSPLGLAGVGTGELFF.

This chain joins TRBV6-5 and TRBJ1-1, with a possible D match to TRBD1 (5 bases). Per the germline V gene, CDR1 is MNHEY and CDR2 is SVGAGI. V was clipped by 6 bases and J by 4 bases, with 18 bases between them. The CDR3 spans 15 residues. The CDR3: CASRRDGGSVTEAFF. DNA for the CDR3: TGTGCCAGCAGGAGGGACGGGGGTTCCGTCACTGAAGCTTTCTTT.

The chain combines TRBV5-6 with TRBJ2-4, with D uncertain. Trimming shortened V by 1 base and J by 7 bases, and 12 bases separated the two germline ends. This CDR3 is built from 14 residues. Germline CDR1 and CDR2: SGHDT and YYEEEE. DNA of the CDR3: TGTGCCAGCAGCTTGAGCTCCTTTCTGAACATTCAGTACTTC. It codes for CASSLSSFLNIQYF.

The gene calls are TRBV11-3 and TRBJ1-1, with D possibly matching TRBD1 (6 bases). Trimming stripped 0 bases from V and 5 bases from J, with 13 bases between. CDR1 is SGHNT, CDR2 YENEEA, per germline. The CDR3 extends over 15 amino acids. The CDR3 bases are TGTGCCAGCAGCTTAGATCCCCAGGGGTGGACTGAAGCTTTCTTT. This codes for CASSLDPQGWTEAFF. The variable domain in full, completed from reference TRBV11-3 and TRBJ1-1, reads EAGVVQSPRYKIIEKKQPVAFWCNPISGHNTLYWYLQNLGQGPELLIRYENEEAVDDSQLPKDRFSAERLKGVDSTLKIQPAELGDSAVYLCASSLDPQGWTEAFFGQGTRLTVV.